Shown below are 20 T cell receptor beta chains from a single sample sequenced in a study of beta chain features in type 1 diabetes. The investigators reverse transcribed all of the isolated RNA, so they sequenced expressed TCRB transcripts. Libraries were prepared by immunoSEQ multiplex PCR; TCRdb keeps only in-frame clonotypes and omits some of them. The data show 45,000 to 60,000 clones, just under 45% seen once. Which antigens these TCRs recognize remains unknown. Study outcomes and limitations: TCRB CDR3s were moderately but significantly shorter in Type 1 diabetes patients in all four CD4+ subsets.

Input material: stem cell memory CD4+ T cells from blood. These receptors were taken from a man aged 25-45 years with type 1 diabetes.

The chain uses TRBV19 and TRBJ1-1, with D possibly matching TRBD1 (6 bases). The germline V gene encodes CDR1 LNHDA and CDR2 SQIVND (reference sequence). V was clipped by 6 bases and J by 4 bases, with 12 bases between them. This CDR3 has 13 amino acids. CDR3 sequence: CASRVTGSTEAFF. The CDR3 DNA sequence: TGTGCCAGTAGGGTGACAGGATCCACTGAAGCTTTCTTT. Complete variable domain (other parts from reference TRBV19 and TRBJ1-1): DGGITQSPKYLFRKEGQNVTLSCEQNLNHDAMYWYRQDPGQGLRLIYYSQIVNDFQKGDIAEGYSVSREKKESFPLTVTSAQKNPTAFYLCASRVTGSTEAFFGQGTRLTVV.

This clone was counted between two and nine times. J is TRBJ1-5 and V is TRBV29-1; 8 bases are a match to TRBD1. CDR3 length equals 13 residues. Germline CDR1 reads SQVTM; CDR2 reads ANQGSEA. The ends lost 7 bases at V and 6 bases at J; junction bases unmatched: 8. The CDR3 coding sequence is TGCAGCGGGCAGGACAGGGCTGGTCAGCCCCAGCATTTT. It specifies CSGQDRAGQPQHF.

This chain links TRBV6-5 with TRBJ1-1; tentative D call: TRBD1 (5 bases). This CDR3 has 13 amino acids. The V gene lost 1 base and the J gene lost 11 bases, with 14 bases spanning the gap. The germline V gene has CDR1 MNHEY and CDR2 SVGAGI. The chain's CDR3 is CASSYYRQSSAFF. CDR3 bases: TGTGCCAGCAGTTACTATAGACAGTCCTCGGCTTTCTTT.

The chain is built from TRBV2 and TRBJ2-1, with 7 bases fitting TRBD2. V trimming: 8 bases; J trimming: 6 bases; junction bases outside the gene matches: 10. This CDR3 is built from 14 residues. Germline V gene data show CDR1 as SNHLY and CDR2 as FYNNEI. CDR3 loop: CASPGTGGTNEQFF. The CDR3 region has the DNA TGTGCCAGCCCGGGGACGGGAGGAACCAATGAGCAGTTCTTC.

V is TRBV11-2 and J is TRBJ1-5; weak D call: TRBD1 (5 bases). The CDR3 runs to 15 residues. V was cut by 5 bases and J by 4 bases, with 15 bases left in between. CDR1 and CDR2 (germline): SGHAT, FQNNGV. Here the CDR3 reads CASSLSGAGNQPQHF. CDR3 nucleotides: TGTGCCAGCAGCCTGAGCGGGGCAGGAAATCAGCCCCAGCATTTT.

J is TRBJ2-7 and V is TRBV15; 7 bases align to TRBD1. The germline gives CDR1 LNHNV, CDR2 YYDKDF (reference sequence). The CDR3 sequence is 16 residues long. V was clipped by 1 base and J by 0 bases; unmatched bases: 6. This CDR3 reads CATSRVTTGNSYEQYF. Here the CDR3 DNA reads TGTGCCACCAGCAGAGTGACGACAGGGAACTCCTACGAGCAGTACTTC. Filled out from reference TRBV15 and TRBJ2-7, the complete variable domain reads DAMVIQNPRYQVTQFGKPVTLSCSQTLNHNVMYWYQQKSSQAPKLLFHYYDKDFNNEADTPDNFQSRRPNTSFCFLDIRSPGLGDTAMYLCATSRVTTGNSYEQYFGPGTRLTVT.

A few counts support this clone. This sequence joins TRBV9 and TRBJ2-7; 8 bases are shared with TRBD2. The CDR3 is made up of 14 amino acids. The ends lost 1 base at V and 5 bases at J; junction bases unmatched: 5. Germline values: CDR1 SGDLS, CDR2 YYNGEE. For the CDR3, the DNA is TGTGCCAGCAGCGTAAGCGGGAGAGCCGACGAGCAGTACTTC. Its protein product is CASSVSGRADEQYF.

V is TRBV6-5 and J is TRBJ2-2, with no clear D. Per the germline V gene, CDR1 is MNHEY and CDR2 is SVGAGI. V lost 4 bases to trimming and J lost 6 bases, with 6 bases between them. The CDR3 has 12 residues. The CDR3 reads CASSSRAGELFF. Written as DNA, the CDR3 is TGTGCCAGCAGTTCTCGTGCCGGGGAGCTGTTTTTT.

In regard to this clone: Germline is not matched at one junction end, which may reflect a read error. This chain links TRBV28 with TRBJ1-1; tentatively, D is TRBD1 (5 bases). The CDR3 length is 13 residues. Germline V gene lookup returns CDR1 MDHEN and CDR2 SYDVKM. DNA of the CDR3: TGTGCCAGCAGTCCATTCACAGGCCGTTGGTTTCTCTTT. Translating it yields CASSPFTGRWFLF. The variable domain in full, with the rest retrieved from reference TRBV28 and TRBJ1-1, is DVKVTQSSRYLVKRTGEKVFLECVQDMDHENMFWYRQDPGLGLRLIYFSYDVKMKEKGDIPEGYSVSREKKERFSLILESASTNQTSMYLCASSPFTGRWFLFGQGTRLTVV.

The V gene is TRBV28, the J gene TRBJ2-3; TRBD2 matches 10 bases. Per the germline V gene, CDR1 is MDHEN and CDR2 is SYDVKM. J was trimmed by 13 bases and V by 5 bases; bases with no gene match: 6. The CDR3 totals 12 residues. The CDR3 sequence is CASSVESGREYF. As DNA, the CDR3 is TGTGCCAGCAGTGTGGAAAGCGGGAGGGAGTATTTT.

This clone was detected a few times. This chain connects TRBV4-2 to TRBJ2-5; 10 bases agree with TRBD2. The CDR3 extends over 15 amino acids. Germline-derived CDR1 and CDR2 are LGHNA and YNFKEQ. V was pared by 3 bases and J by 5 bases, with 6 bases of the junction left unmatched. For the CDR3, the DNA is TGTGCCAGCAGCCAGGCGCCGGGACTAGCGGAGACCCAGTACTTC. Translated: CASSQAPGLAETQYF.

This clone was seen a handful of times. The chain combines TRBV5-1 with TRBJ2-7, with 7 bases lining up with TRBD1. Per germline, CDR1 SGHRS and CDR2 YFSETQ. CDR3 length equals 13 residues. With 3 bases clipped from V and 5 bases from J, the junction kept 5 bases outside the gene matches. The CDR3 loop reads CASSSQGTDEQYF. In nucleotides, the CDR3 is TGCGCCAGCAGCTCACAGGGGACGGACGAGCAGTACTTC.

The chain combines TRBV27 with TRBJ2-7, with D perhaps matching TRBD2 (6 bases). The ends were cut back, 5 bases at V and 3 bases at J, with 8 bases in the middle. This CDR3 has 12 residues. Germline CDR1 is MNHEY and CDR2 is SMNVEV (reference sequence). In nucleotides, the CDR3 is TGTGCCAGCAGTACGGGACTCTACGAGCAGTACTTC. It yields the protein CASSTGLYEQYF.

This chain uses TRBV9 with TRBJ2-7; 7 nucleotides agree with TRBD1. V shed 0 bases and J 3 bases; nucleotides not matched to a gene: 3. Germline V lookup: CDR1 SGDLS, CDR2 YYNGEE. The CDR3 totals 14 residues. The CDR3 loop reads CASSVGTGDYEQYF. CDR3 bases: TGTGCCAGCAGCGTAGGCACAGGGGACTACGAGCAGTACTTC.

The CDR3 protein is CASSYQGQYTEAFF. In DNA, the CDR3 is TGTGCCAGCAGTTACCAGGGGCAGTACACTGAAGCTTTCTTT. V usage is TRBV6-6 and J usage is TRBJ1-1, with a possible D match to TRBD1 (6 bases). CDR3 length: 14 residues. The V end lost 2 bases, the J end lost 3 bases, and 10 bases lay between the germline ends. Germline V gene sequence: CDR1 MNHNY, CDR2 SVGAGI (reference sequence).

The V gene is TRBV6-1, the J gene TRBJ1-1; D might be TRBD1 (5 bases). With 6 bases removed from V and 0 bases from J, the gap between germline ends came to 8 bases. The germline V gene encodes CDR1 MNHNS and CDR2 SASEGT. The CDR3 totals 13 residues. The CDR3 coding sequence is TGTGCCAGCAGCAGGGTGGTGAACACTGAAGCTTTCTTT. Encoded protein: CASSRVVNTEAFF.

This chain connects TRBV6-4 to TRBJ2-1, with a tentative D call TRBD2 (6 bases). CDR1 MRHNA and CDR2 SNTAGT come from the germline V gene. The CDR3 is 15 residues long. V lost 3 bases to trimming and J lost 6 bases, with 15 bases between them. For the CDR3, the DNA is TGTGCCAGCAGTGATAGGTCATGGGGGGTCAATGAGCAGTTCTTC. It codes for CASSDRSWGVNEQFF.

The rearrangement links TRBV6-1 to TRBJ1-5; D perhaps matches TRBD1 (6 bases). The CDR3 loop spans 13 amino acids. Germline V gives CDR1 MNHNS, CDR2 SASEGT. Trimming removed 3 bases at V and 7 bases at J, with 10 bases between. Here the CDR3 DNA reads TGTGCCAGCAGTGAGGGGGCGCGACAGCCCCAGCATTTT. It yields the protein CASSEGARQPQHF.

This chain joins TRBV6-1 and TRBJ1-1; the match to TRBD1 covers 7 bases. Per the germline V gene, CDR1 is MNHNS and CDR2 is SASEGT. V dropped 6 bases and J dropped 13; count of bases not matched to a gene: 8. This CDR3 region has 11 residues. In DNA form, the CDR3 reads TGTGCCAGCAGACTCGGGACAGACTATTTCTTT. Translation: CASRLGTDYFF.

This clone was observed once. The chain recombines TRBV18 with TRBJ2-7; TRBD2 matches at 10 bases. The trim removed 3 bases at V and 4 bases at J, leaving 3 bases unmatched. Germline CDR1 and CDR2: KGHSH and LQKENI. The CDR3 length is 14 residues. CDR3 bases: TGTGCCAGCTCACCCGGACTAGCGGAGTACGAGCAGTACTTC. The encoded protein is CASSPGLAEYEQYF.